The source of this T cell receptor (beta chain) is a study of blood T cell repertoires in COVID-19. Turning to the study itself: Sites across the United States, Italy and Spain contributed samples from acute and convalescent COVID-19. Sources were T cells, B-cell-depleted T cells, or PBMCs; the material itself was cDNA or gDNA.

The length of the CDR3 is 15 residues. Germline loops: CDR1 SSHAT, CDR2 FNYEAQ (reference sequence). The table came from immunoSEQ multiplex PCR; TCRdb's copy has only in-frame clones and leaves some out. This repertoire shows about 240,000 clones, around 83% found once; its top ten account for approximately 9.6%. In the case of this clone: The germline gene is not matched at one end of the junction; a read error may be the cause.

This clonotype originated in a woman at least 80 years old with acute or convalescent COVID-19. Source material: peripheral blood. V and J are TRBV7-7 and TRBJ2-7; 10 bases fit TRBD1. CDR3 coding DNA: TGTGCTAGCAGCCAAGACAGGGGGCCTTCCTACGAGCAGTACTTC. This translates into CASSQDRGPSYEQYF.